These T cell receptor beta chains were read from a single sample in a study of radiotherapy plus CTLA-4 blockade in lung cancer. This table comes from immunoSEQ multiplex PCR, and its TCRdb copy is limited to in-frame clones, with some not included. Of some 77,000 clones listed, around 85% are singletons. This specimen was peripheral blood, taken from a patient treated with radiotherapy plus ipilimumab. The receptors come from a human donor with non-small cell lung cancer who had a partial response to radiotherapy plus ipilimumab. The CDR3 runs from the conserved cysteine through the conserved F or W. Each record gives: J gene, D gene, V gene, clone size, CDR3 protein, CDR3 DNA. A D gene is named only where the DNA matches it firmly. Not every row has a clone size; where given, it reads once, few, many or a size class.

>TRBJ1-5|NA|TRBV18|NA
CASSDSVNQPQHF
TGTGCCAGCTCGGACAGCGTCAATCAGCCCCAGCATTTT
>TRBJ2-5|TRBD1|TRBV10-3|NA
CAISESKGQGGETQYF
TGTGCCATCAGTGAGTCGAAGGGACAGGGGGGAGAGACCCAGTACTTC
>TRBJ2-7|TRBD1|TRBV19|NA
CASSTDRETYEQYF
TGTGCCAGTAGTACGGACAGGGAGACCTACGAGCAGTACTTC
>TRBJ2-5|NA|TRBV18|NA
CASSPDRGPVVGYF
TGTGCCAGCTCACCGGATAGGGGCCCCGTCGTGGGGTACTTC
>TRBJ2-3|TRBD2|TRBV4-2|NA
CASSHRTSGRPDTQYF
TGTGCCAGCAGCCATCGGACTAGCGGGAGGCCAGATACGCAGTATTTT
>TRBJ1-5|NA|TRBV7-9|NA
CASSLGIGQPQHF
TGTGCCAGCAGCTTAGGAATCGGGCAGCCCCAGCATTTT
>TRBJ2-7|NA|TRBV6-5|NA
CASSYSNTYEQYF
TGTGCCAGCAGTTACTCGAACACCTACGAGCAGTACTTC
>TRBJ2-7|TRBD2|TRBV14|NA
CASSPSGLAGDLRVIYEQYF
TGTGCCAGCAGCCCGTCGGGACTAGCGGGAGATTTACGGGTTATCTACGAGCAGTACTTC
>TRBJ2-1|TRBD1|TRBV11-3|NA
CASSLTGGYNEQFF
TGTGCCAGCAGCCTGACAGGGGGCTACAATGAGCAGTTCTTC
>TRBJ1-4|NA|TRBV19|NA
CASSTLNRDRGEKLFF
TGTGCCAGTAGTACACTTAACAGGGATCGGGGTGAAAAACTGTTTTTT
>TRBJ2-5|NA|TRBV2|NA
CASRPSGGETQYF
TGTGCCAGCAGACCCTCGGGTGGAGAGACCCAGTACTTC
>TRBJ2-3|TRBD1|TRBV5-1|NA
CASSLGGTGRADTQYF
TGCGCCAGCAGCTTGGGCGGGACAGGGCGGGCAGATACGCAGTATTTT
>TRBJ1-2|NA|TRBV5-1|NA
CASSSLADYGYTF
TGCGCCAGCAGCTCCCTGGCGGACTATGGCTACACCTTC
>TRBJ2-3|NA|TRBV5-5|NA
CASSLVFGGKADTQYF
TGTGCCAGCAGCTTGGTCTTTGGGGGGAAGGCAGATACGCAGTATTTT
>TRBJ2-1|NA|TRBV27|NA
CASSTIPPPASNYNEQFF
TGTGCCAGCAGTACTATCCCCCCCCCAGCGTCAAATTACAATGAGCAGTTCTTC
>TRBJ1-6|NA|TRBV9|NA
CASSTGFSDSPLHF
TGTGCCAGCAGCACAGGGTTTAGCGATTCACCCCTCCACTTT
>TRBJ2-3|TRBD2|TRBV5-4|NA
CASSLDPGSGRAFPTQYF
TGTGCCAGCAGCTTGGACCCAGGTAGCGGGAGGGCCTTCCCTACGCAGTATTTT
>TRBJ1-2|NA|TRBV6-1|NA
CASSDRDYGYTF
TGTGCCAGCAGTGACAGGGACTATGGCTACACCTTC
>TRBJ2-7|TRBD1|TRBV15|NA
CATSRDGTGSREQYF
TGTGCCACCAGCAGAGACGGGACAGGGTCTCGCGAGCAGTACTTC
>TRBJ1-1|TRBD1|TRBV6-5|NA
CRQGARNTEAFF
TGTAGACAGGGGGCGCGGAACACTGAAGCTTTCTTT
>TRBJ2-5|NA|TRBV5-1|NA
CASSSLGGDKRAQYF
TGCGCCAGCAGCTCCTTGGGTGGGGACAAACGGGCGCAGTACTTC
>TRBJ1-1|TRBD1|TRBV6-1|few
CASSEDRGDTEAFF
TGTGCCAGCAGTGAGGACAGGGGAGACACTGAAGCTTTCTTT
>TRBJ2-7|NA|TRBV7-9|few
CASSLAQQVNEQYF
TGTGCCAGCAGCTTAGCCCAACAGGTAAACGAGCAGTACTTC
>TRBJ2-1|NA|TRBV11-2|NA
CASSLERGSYNEQFF
TGTGCCAGCAGCTTAGAGCGGGGCTCCTACAATGAGCAGTTCTTC
>TRBJ2-7|TRBD2|TRBV28|NA
CASSLGLAPYEQYF
TGTGCCAGCAGTTTAGGACTAGCACCATACGAGCAGTACTTC
>TRBJ1-1|NA|TRBV5-1|NA
CASMGTGGNTEAFF
TGCGCCAGCATGGGCACCGGGGGGAACACTGAAGCTTTCTTT
>TRBJ2-1|NA|TRBV29-1|NA
CSVAGLRYSYNEQFF
TGCAGCGTTGCTGGGCTTCGCTATTCCTACAATGAGCAGTTCTTC
>TRBJ1-1|TRBD1|TRBV19|NA
CASKQRTGDTEAFF
TGTGCCAGCAAACAACGGACAGGGGACACTGAAGCTTTCTTT
>TRBJ2-2|TRBD2|TRBV5-1|NA
CASSSTGGVIAGAGGELFF
TGCGCCAGCAGCTCGACAGGAGGGGTTATAGCGGGAGCCGGCGGGGAGCTGTTTTTT
>TRBJ2-7|TRBD1|TRBV7-9|NA
CASSSVGRQGDSYEQYF
TGTGCCAGCAGCTCCGTAGGGCGACAGGGGGACTCCTACGAGCAGTACTTC
>TRBJ2-5|TRBD2|TRBV30|NA
CAWSLGLAGVRETQYF
TGTGCCTGGAGTCTGGGACTAGCGGGCGTCCGCGAGACCCAGTACTTC
>TRBJ1-2|NA|TRBV19|NA
CASSPLIGVRRLYGYTF
TGTGCCAGTTCACCCTTGATAGGGGTCAGGAGACTCTATGGCTACACCTTC
>TRBJ1-5|TRBD1|TRBV6-6|NA
CASSYKGQGHQPQHF
TGTGCCAGCAGTTACAAAGGACAGGGGCATCAGCCCCAGCATTTT
>TRBJ2-5|TRBD1|TRBV6-1|NA
CATTQRVTGVKTQYF
TGTGCCACCACCCAGCGCGTGACAGGGGTTAAGACCCAGTACTTC
>TRBJ2-5|NA|TRBV6-5|NA
CASSYIRGISQETQYF
TGTGCCAGCAGTTACATTCGGGGGATTTCCCAAGAGACCCAGTACTTC
>TRBJ1-1|NA|TRBV9|NA
CASSPPTNTEAFF
TGTGCCAGCAGCCCCCCTACCAACACTGAAGCTTTCTTT
>TRBJ2-2|NA|TRBV9|NA
CASSVDLVGELFF
TGTGCCAGCAGCGTAGATTTAGTGGGGGAGCTGTTTTTT
>TRBJ2-1|TRBD2|TRBV28|NA
CASSLRTSGRNEQFF
TGTGCCAGCAGTCTGAGGACTAGCGGGAGGAATGAGCAGTTCTTC
>TRBJ1-1|TRBD1|TRBV5-5|NA
CASSRQGNTEAFF
TGTGCCAGCAGCCGACAGGGGAACACTGAAGCTTTCTTT
>TRBJ2-7|NA|TRBV28|once
CASSLPRTPYEQYF
TGTGCCAGCAGTTTACCTAGAACCCCCTACGAGCAGTACTTC
>TRBJ2-7|NA|TRBV19|NA
CASSNTQGTDEQYF
TGTGCCAGTAGTAATACCCAGGGGACGGACGAGCAGTACTTC
>TRBJ2-1|NA|TRBV7-9|once
CASSTHPPGQGGLIF
TGTGCCAGCAGCACCCACCCCCCGGGCCAGGGAGGATTAATCTTC
>TRBJ2-1|NA|TRBV5-6|NA
CASSRTIQGNNEQFF
TGTGCCAGCAGCCGTACGATACAGGGAAACAATGAGCAGTTCTTC
>TRBJ2-1|TRBD2|TRBV19|NA
CASRPTSGTYNEQFF
TGTGCCAGTAGGCCCACTAGCGGAACCTACAATGAGCAGTTCTTC
>TRBJ2-2|TRBD2|TRBV9|NA
CASSFYGRSTGELFF
TGTGCCAGCAGCTTTTACGGGAGGAGCACCGGGGAGCTGTTTTTT
>TRBJ2-7|TRBD2|TRBV6-5|NA
CASSPPGLAGGEQYF
TGTGCCAGCAGTCCCCCGGGACTAGCGGGAGGCGAGCAGTACTTC
>TRBJ2-1|TRBD2|TRBV5-1|NA
CASSLAGTSGRSSYNEQFF
TGCGCCAGCAGCTTGGCTGGGACTAGCGGACGAAGCTCCTACAATGAGCAGTTCTTC
>TRBJ1-3|NA|TRBV6-5|NA
CASSSYGPGDTIYF
TGTGCCAGCAGTTCCTATGGACCCGGGGACACCATATATTTT
>TRBJ2-5|NA|TRBV7-6|NA
CASSLDLREAYQETQYF
TGTGCCAGCAGCTTAGATCTACGGGAAGCGTACCAAGAGACCCAGTACTTC
>TRBJ1-5|NA|TRBV11-3|NA
CASSFGGSSNQPQHF
TGTGCCAGCAGCTTCGGGGGTTCAAGCAATCAGCCCCAGCATTTT
>TRBJ2-2|NA|TRBV5-4|NA
CASSLIKNTGELFF
TGTGCCAGCAGCCTAATCAAAAACACCGGGGAGCTGTTTTTT
>TRBJ2-1|NA|TRBV6-5|NA
CASSYSTGADNEQFF
TGTGCCAGCAGTTACTCGACGGGAGCCGACAATGAGCAGTTCTTC
>TRBJ1-1|TRBD1|TRBV19|NA
CASRTGGFINTEAFF
TGTGCCAGTAGGACAGGGGGCTTTATTAACACTGAAGCTTTCTTT
>TRBJ1-2|NA|TRBV18|NA
CASSPQGYYGYTF
TGTGCCAGCTCACCACAGGGGTACTATGGCTACACCTTC
>TRBJ1-2|TRBD1|TRBV6-5|NA
CASSSYAGGYGYTF
TGTGCCAGCAGCAGTTATGCAGGGGGCTATGGCTACACCTTC